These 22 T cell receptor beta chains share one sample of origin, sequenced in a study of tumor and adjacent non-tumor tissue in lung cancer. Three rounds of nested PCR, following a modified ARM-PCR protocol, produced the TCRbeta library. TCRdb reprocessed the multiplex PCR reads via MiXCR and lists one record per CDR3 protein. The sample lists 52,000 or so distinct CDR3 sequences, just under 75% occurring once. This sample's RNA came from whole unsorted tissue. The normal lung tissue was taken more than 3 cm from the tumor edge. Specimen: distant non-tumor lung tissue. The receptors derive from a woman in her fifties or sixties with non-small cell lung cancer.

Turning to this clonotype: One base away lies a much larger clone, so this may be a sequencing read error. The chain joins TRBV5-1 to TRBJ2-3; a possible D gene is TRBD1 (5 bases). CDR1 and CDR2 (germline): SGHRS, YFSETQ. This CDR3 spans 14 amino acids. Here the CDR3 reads CASILQGSTDTQYF. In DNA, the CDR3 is TGCGCCAGCATCTTGCAGGGAAGCACAGATACGCAGTATTTT.

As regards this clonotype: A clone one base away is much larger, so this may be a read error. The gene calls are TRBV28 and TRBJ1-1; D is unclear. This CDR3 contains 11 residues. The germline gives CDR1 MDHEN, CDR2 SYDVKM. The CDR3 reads CVSQSLSEAFF. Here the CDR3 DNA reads TGTGTCAGCCAATCCTTATCTGAAGCTTTCTTT. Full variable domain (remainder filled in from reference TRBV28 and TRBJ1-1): DVKVTQSSRYLVKRTGEKVFLECVQDMDHENMFWYRQDPGLGLRLIYFSYDVKMKEKGDIPEGYSVSREKKERFSLILESASTNQTSMYLCVSQSLSEAFFGQGTRLTVV.

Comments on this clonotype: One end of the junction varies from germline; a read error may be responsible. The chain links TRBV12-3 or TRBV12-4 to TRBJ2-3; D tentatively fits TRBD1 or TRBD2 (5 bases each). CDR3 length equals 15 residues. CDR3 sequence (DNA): TGTGACAGCAGGGCCCCCTGGGCTAGCACAGATACGCACTATTTT. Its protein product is CDSRAPWASTDTHYF.

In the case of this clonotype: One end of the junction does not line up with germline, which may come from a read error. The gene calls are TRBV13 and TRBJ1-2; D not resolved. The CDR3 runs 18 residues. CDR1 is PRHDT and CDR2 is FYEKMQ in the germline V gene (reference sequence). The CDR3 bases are TGTACCAGCAGCCCCGAAAGGAGACACAACACGTTTAACTATGGCTACACCTTC. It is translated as CTSSPERRHNTFNYGYTF.

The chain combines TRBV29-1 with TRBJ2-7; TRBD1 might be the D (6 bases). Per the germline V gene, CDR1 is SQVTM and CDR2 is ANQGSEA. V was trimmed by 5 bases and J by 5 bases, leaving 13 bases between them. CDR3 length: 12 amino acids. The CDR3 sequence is CSVIGGHHEQYF. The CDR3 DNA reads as TGCAGCGTTATTGGGGGACACCACGAGCAGTACTTC.

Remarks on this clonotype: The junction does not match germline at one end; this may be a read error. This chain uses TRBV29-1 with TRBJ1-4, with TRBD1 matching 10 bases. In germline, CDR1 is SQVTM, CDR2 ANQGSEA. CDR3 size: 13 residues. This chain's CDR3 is CSVGDRGYEKLLF. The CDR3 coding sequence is TGCAGTGTGGGGGACAGGGGATATGAAAAACTGCTTTTT.

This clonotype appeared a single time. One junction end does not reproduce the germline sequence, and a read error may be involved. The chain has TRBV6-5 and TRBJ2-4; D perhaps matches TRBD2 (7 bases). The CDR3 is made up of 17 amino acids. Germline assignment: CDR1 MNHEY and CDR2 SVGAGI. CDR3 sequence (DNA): TGTGCCAGCAGACCATCGAAAGGGGGAGGGACCAAAAACATAGAGTGCTTC. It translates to CASRPSKGGGTKNIECF.

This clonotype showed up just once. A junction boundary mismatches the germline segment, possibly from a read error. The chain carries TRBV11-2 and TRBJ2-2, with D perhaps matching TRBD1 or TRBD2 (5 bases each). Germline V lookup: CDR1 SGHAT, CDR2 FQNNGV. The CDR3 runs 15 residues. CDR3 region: CASSWGVASPGDLFF. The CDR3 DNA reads TGTGCCAGCAGCTGGGGAGTGGCTTCGCCCGGGGACCTGTTTTTT.

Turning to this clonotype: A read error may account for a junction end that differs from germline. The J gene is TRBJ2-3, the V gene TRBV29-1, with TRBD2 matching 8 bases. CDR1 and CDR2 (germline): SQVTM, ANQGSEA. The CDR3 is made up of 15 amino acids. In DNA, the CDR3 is TGTAGCGTCAAAGGGGCGGGGGGAATTACAGATACGCAGTATTTT. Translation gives CSVKGAGGITDTQYF.

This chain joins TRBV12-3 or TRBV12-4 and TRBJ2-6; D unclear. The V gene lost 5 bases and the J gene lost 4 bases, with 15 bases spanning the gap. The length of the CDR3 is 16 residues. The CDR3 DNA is TGTGCCAGCAGTGACGGGCGACTCTCCGGGGCCAACGTCCTGACTTTC. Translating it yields CASSDGRLSGANVLTF.

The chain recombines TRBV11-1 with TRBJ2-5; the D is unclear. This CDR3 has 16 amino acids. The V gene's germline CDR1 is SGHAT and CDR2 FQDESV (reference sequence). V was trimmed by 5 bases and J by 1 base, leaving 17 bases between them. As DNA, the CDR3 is TGTGCCAGCAGCCGAGAAAGTGGCGGCCTCCAAGAGACCCAGTACTTC. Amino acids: CASSRESGGLQETQYF.

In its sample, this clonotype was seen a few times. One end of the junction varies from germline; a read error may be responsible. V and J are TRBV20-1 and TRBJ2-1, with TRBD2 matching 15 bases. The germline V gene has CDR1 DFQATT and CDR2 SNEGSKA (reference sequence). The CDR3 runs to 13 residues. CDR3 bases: TGCGGTGCGGGGACTAGCGGGAGGAATGAGCAATTCTTC. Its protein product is CGAGTSGRNEQFF.

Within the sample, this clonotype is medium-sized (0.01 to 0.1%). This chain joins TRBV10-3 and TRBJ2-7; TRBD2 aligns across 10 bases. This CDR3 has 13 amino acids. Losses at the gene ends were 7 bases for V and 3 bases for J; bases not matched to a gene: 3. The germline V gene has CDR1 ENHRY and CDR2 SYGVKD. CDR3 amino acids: CAIMGTSDYEQYF. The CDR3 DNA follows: TGTGCCATCATGGGGACTAGCGACTACGAGCAGTACTTC.

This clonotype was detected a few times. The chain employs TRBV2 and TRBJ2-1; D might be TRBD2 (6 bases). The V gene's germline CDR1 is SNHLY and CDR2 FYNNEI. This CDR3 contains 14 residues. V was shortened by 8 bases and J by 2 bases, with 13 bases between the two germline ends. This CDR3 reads CASRPGVTYNEQFF. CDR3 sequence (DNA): TGTGCCAGCCGTCCGGGAGTAACCTACAATGAGCAGTTCTTC.

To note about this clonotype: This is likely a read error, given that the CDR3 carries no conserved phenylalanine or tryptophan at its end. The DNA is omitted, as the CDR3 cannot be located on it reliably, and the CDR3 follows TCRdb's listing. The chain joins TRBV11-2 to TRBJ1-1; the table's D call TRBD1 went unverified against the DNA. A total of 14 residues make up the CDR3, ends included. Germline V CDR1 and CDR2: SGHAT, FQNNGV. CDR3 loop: CASSPGRGGTEVFL.

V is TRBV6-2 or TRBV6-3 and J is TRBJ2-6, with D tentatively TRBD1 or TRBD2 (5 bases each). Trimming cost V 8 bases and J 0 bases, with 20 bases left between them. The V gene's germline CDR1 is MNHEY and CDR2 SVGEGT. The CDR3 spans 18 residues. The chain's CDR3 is CASSKQRGETSGANVLTF. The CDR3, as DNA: TGTGCCAGCTCTAAACAGAGAGGGGAAACCTCTGGGGCCAACGTCCTGACTTTC.

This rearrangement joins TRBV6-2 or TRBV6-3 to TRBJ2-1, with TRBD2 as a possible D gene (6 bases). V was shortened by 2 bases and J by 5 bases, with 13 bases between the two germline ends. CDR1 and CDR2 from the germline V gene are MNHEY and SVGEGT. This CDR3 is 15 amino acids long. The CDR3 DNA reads TGTGCCAGCAGTTACGGCGGGACCTCAGACAATGAGCAGTTCTTC. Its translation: CASSYGGTSDNEQFF.

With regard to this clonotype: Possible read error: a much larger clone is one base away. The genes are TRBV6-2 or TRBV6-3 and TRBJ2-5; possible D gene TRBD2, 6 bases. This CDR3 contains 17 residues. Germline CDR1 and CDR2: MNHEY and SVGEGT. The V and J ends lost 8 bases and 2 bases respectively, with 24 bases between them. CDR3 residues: CASATSPPALLQETQYF. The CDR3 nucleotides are TGTGCCAGCGCCACTAGCCCCCCAGCGCTTTTACAAGAGACCCAGTACTTC.

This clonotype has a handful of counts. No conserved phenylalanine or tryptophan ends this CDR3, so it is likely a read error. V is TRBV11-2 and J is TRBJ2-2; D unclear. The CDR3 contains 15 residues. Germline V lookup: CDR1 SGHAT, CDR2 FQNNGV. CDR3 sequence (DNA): TGTACCAGCAGCTTAGAGTGGGGGAACACCGGGGAGCTGTTTTAT. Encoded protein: CTSSLEWGNTGELFY.

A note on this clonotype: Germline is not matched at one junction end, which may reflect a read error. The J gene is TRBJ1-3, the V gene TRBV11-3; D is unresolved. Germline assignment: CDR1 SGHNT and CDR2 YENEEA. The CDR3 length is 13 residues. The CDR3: CVSRPDTGDTIYF. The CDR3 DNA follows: TGTGTCAGCAGGCCTGACACCGGAGACACCATATATTTT. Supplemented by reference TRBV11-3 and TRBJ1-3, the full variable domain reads EAGVVQSPRYKIIEKKQPVAFWCNPISGHNTLYWYLQNLGQGPELLIRYENEEAVDDSQLPKDRFSAERLKGVDSTLKIQPAELGDSAVYLCVSRPDTGDTIYFGEGSWLTVV.

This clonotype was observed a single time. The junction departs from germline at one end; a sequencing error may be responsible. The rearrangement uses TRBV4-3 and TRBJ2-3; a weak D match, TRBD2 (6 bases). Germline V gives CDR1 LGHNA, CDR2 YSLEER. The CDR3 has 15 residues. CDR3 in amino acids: CASSQGTSWAETQYF. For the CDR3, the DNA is TGCGCCAGCAGCCAAGGAACTAGCTGGGCAGAAACGCAGTATTTT.

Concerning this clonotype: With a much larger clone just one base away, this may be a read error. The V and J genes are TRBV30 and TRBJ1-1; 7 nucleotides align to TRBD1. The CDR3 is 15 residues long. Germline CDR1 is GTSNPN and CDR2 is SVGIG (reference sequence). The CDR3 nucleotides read TGTCCCTGGAGTGTTCGTGACAGGGCCGTTACTGAAGCTTTCTTT. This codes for CPWSVRDRAVTEAFF.